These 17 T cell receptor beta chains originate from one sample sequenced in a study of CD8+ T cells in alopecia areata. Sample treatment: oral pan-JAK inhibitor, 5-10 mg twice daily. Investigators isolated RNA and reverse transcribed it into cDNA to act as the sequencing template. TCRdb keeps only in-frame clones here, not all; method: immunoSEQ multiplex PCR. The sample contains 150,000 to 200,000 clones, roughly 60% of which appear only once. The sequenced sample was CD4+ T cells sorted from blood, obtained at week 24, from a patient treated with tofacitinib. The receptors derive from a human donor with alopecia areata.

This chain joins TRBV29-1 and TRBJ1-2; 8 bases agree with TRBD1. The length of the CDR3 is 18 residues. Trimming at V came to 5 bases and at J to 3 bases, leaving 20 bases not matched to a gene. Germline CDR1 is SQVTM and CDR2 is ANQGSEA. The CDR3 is CSVIKTSGQGSFYYGYTF. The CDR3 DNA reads TGCAGCGTTATAAAAACATCCGGACAGGGCTCCTTCTACTATGGCTACACCTTC.

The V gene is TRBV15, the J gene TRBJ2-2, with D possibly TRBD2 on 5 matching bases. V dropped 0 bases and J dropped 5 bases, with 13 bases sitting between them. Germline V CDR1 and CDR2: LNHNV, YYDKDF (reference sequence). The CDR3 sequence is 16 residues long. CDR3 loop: CATSRDLRGQTGELFF. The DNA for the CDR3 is TGTGCCACCAGCAGAGATCTCAGAGGGCAAACCGGGGAGCTGTTTTTT.

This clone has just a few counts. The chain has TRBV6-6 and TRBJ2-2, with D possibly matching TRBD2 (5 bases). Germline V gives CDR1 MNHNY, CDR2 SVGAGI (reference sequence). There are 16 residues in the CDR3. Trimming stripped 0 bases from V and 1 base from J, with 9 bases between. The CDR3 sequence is CASSYSSGLNTGELFF. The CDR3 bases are TGTGCCAGCAGTTACTCGTCGGGGTTGAACACCGGGGAGCTGTTTTTT.

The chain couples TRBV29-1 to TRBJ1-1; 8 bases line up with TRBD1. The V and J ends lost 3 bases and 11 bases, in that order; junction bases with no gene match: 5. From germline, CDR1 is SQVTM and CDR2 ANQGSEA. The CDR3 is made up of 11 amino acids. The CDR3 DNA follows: TGCAGCGTTGATATTACAGGGGGGGCTTTCTTT. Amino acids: CSVDITGGAFF. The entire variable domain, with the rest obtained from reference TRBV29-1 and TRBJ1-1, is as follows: SAVISQKPSRDICQRGTSLTIQCQVDSQVTMMFWYRQQPGQSLTLIATANQGSEATYESGFVIDKFPISRPNLTFSTLTVSNMSPEDSSIYLCSVDITGGAFFGQGTRLTVV.

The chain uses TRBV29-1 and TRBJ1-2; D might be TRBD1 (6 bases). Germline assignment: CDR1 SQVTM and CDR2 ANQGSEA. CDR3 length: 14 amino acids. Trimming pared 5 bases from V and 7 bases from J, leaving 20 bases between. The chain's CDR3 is CSVSPQGIISGYTF. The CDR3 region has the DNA TGCAGCGTTTCCCCACAGGGAATTATTAGTGGCTACACCTTC.

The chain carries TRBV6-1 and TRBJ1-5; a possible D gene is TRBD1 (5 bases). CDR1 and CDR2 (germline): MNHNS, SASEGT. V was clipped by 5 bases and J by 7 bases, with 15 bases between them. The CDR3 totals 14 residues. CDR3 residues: CASSFLKGWQPQHF. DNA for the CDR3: TGTGCCAGCAGTTTTTTGAAGGGGTGGCAGCCCCAGCATTTT.

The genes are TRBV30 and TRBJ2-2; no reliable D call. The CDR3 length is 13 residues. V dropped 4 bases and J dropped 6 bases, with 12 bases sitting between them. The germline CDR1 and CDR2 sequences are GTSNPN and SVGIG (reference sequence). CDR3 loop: CAWKPGVPGELFF. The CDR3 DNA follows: TGTGCCTGGAAACCAGGAGTTCCCGGGGAGCTGTTTTTT. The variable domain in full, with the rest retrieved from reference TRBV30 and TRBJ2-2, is SQTIHQWPATLVQPVGSPLSLECTVEGTSNPNLYWYRQAAGRGLQLLFYSVGIGQISSEVPQNLSASRPQDRQFILSSKKLLLSDSGFYLCAWKPGVPGELFFGEGSRLTVL.

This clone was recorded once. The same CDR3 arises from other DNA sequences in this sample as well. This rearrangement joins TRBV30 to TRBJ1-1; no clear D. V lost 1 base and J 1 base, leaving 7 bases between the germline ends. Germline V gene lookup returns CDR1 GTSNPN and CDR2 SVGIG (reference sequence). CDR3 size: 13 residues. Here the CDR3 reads CAWSAQPNTEAFF. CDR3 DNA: TGTGCCTGGAGTGCCCAGCCGAACACTGAAGCTTTCTTT.

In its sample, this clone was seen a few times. CDR3 DNA sequence: TGCAGCGTTGACGGGGGGGCGGATACGCAGTATTTT. Its translation is CSVDGGADTQYF. The V and J genes are TRBV29-1 and TRBJ2-3; TRBD2 aligns across 8 bases. Trimming removed 3 bases from V and 6 bases from J; junction bases left unmatched: 2. There are 12 residues in the CDR3. Germline assignment: CDR1 SQVTM and CDR2 ANQGSEA.

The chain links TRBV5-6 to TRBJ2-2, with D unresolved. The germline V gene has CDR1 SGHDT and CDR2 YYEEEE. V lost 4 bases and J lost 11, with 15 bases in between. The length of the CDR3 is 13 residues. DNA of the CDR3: TGTGCCAGCAGCCCCCCGATAAGGCTCGAGCTGTTTTTT. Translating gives CASSPPIRLELFF.

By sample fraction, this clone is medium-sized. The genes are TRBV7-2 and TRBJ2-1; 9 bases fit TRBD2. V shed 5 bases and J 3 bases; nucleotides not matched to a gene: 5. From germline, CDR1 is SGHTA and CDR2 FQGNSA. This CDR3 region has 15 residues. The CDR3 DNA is TGTGCCAGCAGCATTAGCGGGGGACTCTACAATGAGCAGTTCTTC. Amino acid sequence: CASSISGGLYNEQFF. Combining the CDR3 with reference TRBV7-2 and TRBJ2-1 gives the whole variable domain GAGVSQSPSNKVTEKGKDVELRCDPISGHTALYWYRQSLGQGLEFLIYFQGNSAPDKSGLPSDRFSAERTGGSVSTLTIQRTQQEDSAVYLCASSISGGLYNEQFFGPGTRLTVL.

The CDR3 coding sequence is TGCGCCAGCAGCCATATACCGGGTGGGAACACTGAAGCTTTCTTT. Encoded protein: CASSHIPGGNTEAFF. The V and J genes are TRBV4-3 and TRBJ1-1, with D hard to call. The CDR3 length is 15 residues. V lost 3 bases and J 1 base, leaving 12 bases between the germline ends. Germline V CDR1 and CDR2: LGHNA, YSLEER.

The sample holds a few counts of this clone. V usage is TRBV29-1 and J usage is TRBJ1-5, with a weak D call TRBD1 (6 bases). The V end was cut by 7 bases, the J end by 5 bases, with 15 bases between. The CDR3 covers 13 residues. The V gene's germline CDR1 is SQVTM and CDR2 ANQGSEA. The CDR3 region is CSAAGATDQPQHF. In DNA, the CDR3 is TGCAGCGCGGCGGGGGCCACCGATCAGCCCCAGCATTTT.

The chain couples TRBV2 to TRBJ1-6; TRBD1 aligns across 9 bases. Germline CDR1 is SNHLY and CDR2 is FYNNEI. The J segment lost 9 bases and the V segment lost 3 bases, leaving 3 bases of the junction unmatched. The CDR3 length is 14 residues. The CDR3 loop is CASSEGQGTSPLHF. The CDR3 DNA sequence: TGTGCCAGCAGTGAGGGACAGGGTACTTCACCCCTCCACTTT.

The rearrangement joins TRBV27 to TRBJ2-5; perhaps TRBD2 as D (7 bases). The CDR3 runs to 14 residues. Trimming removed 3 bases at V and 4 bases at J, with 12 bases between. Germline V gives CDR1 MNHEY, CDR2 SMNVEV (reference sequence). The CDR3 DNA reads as TGTGCCAGCAGTTTTAACGGGGGGCGAGAGACCCAGTACTTC. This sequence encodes CASSFNGGRETQYF.

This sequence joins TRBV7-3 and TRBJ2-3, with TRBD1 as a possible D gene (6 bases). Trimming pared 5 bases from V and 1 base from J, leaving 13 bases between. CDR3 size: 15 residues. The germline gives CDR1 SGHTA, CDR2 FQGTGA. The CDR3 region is CASSPYRTGTDTQYF. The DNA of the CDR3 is TGTGCCAGCAGCCCCTATCGGACAGGCACAGATACGCAGTATTTT.

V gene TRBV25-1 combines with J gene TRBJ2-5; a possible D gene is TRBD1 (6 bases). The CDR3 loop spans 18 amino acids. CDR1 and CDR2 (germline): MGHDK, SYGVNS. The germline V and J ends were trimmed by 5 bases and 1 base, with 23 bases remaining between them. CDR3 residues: CASSFPRGQTDLQETQYF. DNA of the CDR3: TGTGCCAGCAGTTTCCCCCGAGGACAGACAGATCTCCAAGAGACCCAGTACTTC.